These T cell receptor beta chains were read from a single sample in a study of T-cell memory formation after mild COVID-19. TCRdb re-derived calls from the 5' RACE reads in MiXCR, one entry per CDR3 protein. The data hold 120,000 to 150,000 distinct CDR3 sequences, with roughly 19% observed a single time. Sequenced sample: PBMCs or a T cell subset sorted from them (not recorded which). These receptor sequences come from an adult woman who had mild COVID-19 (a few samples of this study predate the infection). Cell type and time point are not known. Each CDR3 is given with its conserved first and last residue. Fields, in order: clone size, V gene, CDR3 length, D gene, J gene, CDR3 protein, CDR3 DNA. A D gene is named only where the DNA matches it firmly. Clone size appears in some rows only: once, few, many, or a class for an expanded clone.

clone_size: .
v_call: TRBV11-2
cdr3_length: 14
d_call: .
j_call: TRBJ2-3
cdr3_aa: CASSLDRRQGTQYF
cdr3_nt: TGTGCCAGCAGCTTAGATAGGAGGCAGGGTACGCAGTATTTT

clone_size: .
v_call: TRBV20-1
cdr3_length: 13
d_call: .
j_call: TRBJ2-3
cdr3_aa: CSATILSTDTQYF
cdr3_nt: TGCAGTGCTACGATACTGAGCACAGATACGCAGTATTTT

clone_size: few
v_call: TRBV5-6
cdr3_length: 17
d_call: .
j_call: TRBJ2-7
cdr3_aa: CASTPVGGRANSYEQYF
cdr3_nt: TGTGCCAGCACCCCGGTGGGGGGCAGGGCGAATTCCTACGAGCAGTACTTC

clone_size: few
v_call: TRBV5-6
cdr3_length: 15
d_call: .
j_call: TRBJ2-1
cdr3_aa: CASSVPPSLRNEQFF
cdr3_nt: TGTGCCAGCAGCGTCCCCCCCTCCCTACGCAATGAGCAGTTCTTC

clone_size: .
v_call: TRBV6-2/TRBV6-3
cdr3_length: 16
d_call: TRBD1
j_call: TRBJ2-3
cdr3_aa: CASSYSMDRHTDTQYF
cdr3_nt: TGTGCCAGCAGTTACTCGATGGACAGGCACACAGATACGCAGTATTTT

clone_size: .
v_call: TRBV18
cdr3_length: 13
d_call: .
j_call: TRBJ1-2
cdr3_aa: CASSLDRLRGYTF
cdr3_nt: TGTGCCAGCTCCCTCGACAGACTCCGAGGCTACACCTTC

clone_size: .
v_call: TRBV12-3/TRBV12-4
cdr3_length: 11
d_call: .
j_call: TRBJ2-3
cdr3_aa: CASSTADTQYF
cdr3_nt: TGTGCCAGCAGTACCGCCGATACGCAGTATTTT

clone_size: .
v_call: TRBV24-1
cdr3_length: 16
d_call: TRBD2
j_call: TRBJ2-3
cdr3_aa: CATSDLWGGREDTQYF
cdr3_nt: TGTGCCACCAGTGATTTGTGGGGGGGGAGAGAAGATACGCAGTATTTT

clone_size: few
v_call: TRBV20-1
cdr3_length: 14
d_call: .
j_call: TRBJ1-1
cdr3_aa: CSARDQRVNTEAFF
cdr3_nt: TGCAGTGCTAGAGATCAAAGAGTGAACACTGAAGCTTTCTTT

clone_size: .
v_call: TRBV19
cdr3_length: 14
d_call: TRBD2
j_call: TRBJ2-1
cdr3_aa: CASSPLADNNEQFF
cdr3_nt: TGTGCCAGTAGTCCACTAGCGGACAACAATGAGCAGTTCTTC

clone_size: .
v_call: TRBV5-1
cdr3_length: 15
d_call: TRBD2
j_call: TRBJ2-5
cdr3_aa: CASSVLAGDRETQYF
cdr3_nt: TGCGCCAGCAGCGTACTAGCGGGGGATCGTGAGACCCAGTACTTC

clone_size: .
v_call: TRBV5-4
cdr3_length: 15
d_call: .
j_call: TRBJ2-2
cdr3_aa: CASSLSAKNTGELFF
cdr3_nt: TGTGCCAGCAGCTTGTCGGCGAAGAACACCGGGGAGCTGTTTTTT

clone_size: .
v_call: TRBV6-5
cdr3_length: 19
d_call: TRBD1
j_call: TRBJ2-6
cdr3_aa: CASSYGRDRVSSGANVLTF
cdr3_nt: TGTGCCAGCAGTTACGGCCGGGACAGGGTCTCGTCTGGGGCCAACGTCCTGACTTTC

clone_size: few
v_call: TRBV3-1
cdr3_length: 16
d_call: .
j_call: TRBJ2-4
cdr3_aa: CASSRGGGGAKNIQYF
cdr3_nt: TGTGCCAGCAGCCGAGGTGGTGGCGGAGCCAAAAACATTCAGTACTTC

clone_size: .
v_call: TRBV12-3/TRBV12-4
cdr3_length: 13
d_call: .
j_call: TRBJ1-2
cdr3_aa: CASSRSNGGSGAF
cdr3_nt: TGTGCCAGCAGTCGCTCTAACGGCGGGAGTGGGGCATTC

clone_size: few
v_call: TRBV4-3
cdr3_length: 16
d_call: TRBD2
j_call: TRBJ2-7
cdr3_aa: CASSQDRTSGTYEQYF
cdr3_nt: TGCGCCAGCAGCCAAGATAGGACTAGCGGTACCTACGAGCAGTACTTC

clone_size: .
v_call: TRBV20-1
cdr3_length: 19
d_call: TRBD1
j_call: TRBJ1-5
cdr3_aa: CSARDGRTGGGMGNQPQHF
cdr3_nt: TGCAGTGCTAGAGATGGTAGGACAGGGGGTGGCATGGGCAATCAGCCCCAGCATTTT

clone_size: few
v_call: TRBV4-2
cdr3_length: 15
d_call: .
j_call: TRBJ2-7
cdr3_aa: CASSQAGTGTSEQYF
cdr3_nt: TGTGCCAGCAGCCAAGCCGGGACAGGGACTAGCGAGCAGTACTTC

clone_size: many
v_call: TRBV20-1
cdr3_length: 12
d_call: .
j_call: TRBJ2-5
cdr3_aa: CSAKAGQEIQYF
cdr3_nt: TGCAGTGCGAAAGCTGGCCAAGAGATCCAGTACTTC

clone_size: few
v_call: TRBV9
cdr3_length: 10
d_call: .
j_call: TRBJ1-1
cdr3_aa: CASSVHNGPF
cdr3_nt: TGTGCCAGCAGCGTACATAACGGACCTTTT

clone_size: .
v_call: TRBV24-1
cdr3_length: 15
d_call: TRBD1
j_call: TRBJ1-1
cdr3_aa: CATSDPRQGMTEAFF
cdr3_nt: TGTGCCACCAGTGATCCAAGACAGGGGATGACTGAAGCTTTCTTT

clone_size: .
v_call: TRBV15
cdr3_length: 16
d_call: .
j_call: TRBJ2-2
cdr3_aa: CATSRGLAEWTGELFF
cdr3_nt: TGTGCCACCAGCAGAGGGCTGGCAGAGTGGACCGGGGAGCTGTTTTTT

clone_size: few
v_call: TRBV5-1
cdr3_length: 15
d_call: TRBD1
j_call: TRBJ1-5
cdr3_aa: CASSPGQDRNQPQHF
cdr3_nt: TGCGCCAGCAGCCCCGGACAGGACCGCAATCAGCCCCAGCATTTT

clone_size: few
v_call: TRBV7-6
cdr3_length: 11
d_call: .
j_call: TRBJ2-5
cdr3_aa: CASSLARTQYF
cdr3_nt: TGTGCCAGCAGCTTAGCAAGGACTCAGTACTTC

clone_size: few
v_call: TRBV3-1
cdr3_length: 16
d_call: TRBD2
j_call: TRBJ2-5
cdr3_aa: CASSQRGSGDLETQYF
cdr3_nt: TGTGCCAGCAGCCAACGCGGAAGCGGGGATCTAGAGACCCAGTACTTC

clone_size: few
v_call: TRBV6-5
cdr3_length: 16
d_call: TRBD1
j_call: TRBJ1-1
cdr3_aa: CASSPGTGLRNTEAFF
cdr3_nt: TGTGCCAGCAGCCCTGGGACAGGGCTTAGGAACACTGAAGCTTTCTTT

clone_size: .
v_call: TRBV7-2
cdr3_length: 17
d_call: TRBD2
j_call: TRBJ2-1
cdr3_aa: CASSPQGTSGNYNEQFF
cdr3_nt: TGTGCCAGCAGCCCCCAGGGGACTAGCGGGAATTACAATGAGCAGTTCTTC

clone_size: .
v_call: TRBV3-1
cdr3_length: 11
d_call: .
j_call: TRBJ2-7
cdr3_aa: CASSQSGEQYF
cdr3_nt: TGTGCCAGCAGCCAATCCGGGGAGCAGTACTTC

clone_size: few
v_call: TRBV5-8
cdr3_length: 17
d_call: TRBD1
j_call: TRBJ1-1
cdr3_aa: CASSLSGLGTAKKGAFF
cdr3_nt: TGTGCCAGCAGCCTTTCCGGACTTGGGACAGCAAAGAAGGGAGCTTTCTTT

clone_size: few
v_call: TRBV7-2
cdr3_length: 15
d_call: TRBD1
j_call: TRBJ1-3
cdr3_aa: CASSQGQASGNTIYF
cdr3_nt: TGTGCCAGCAGCCAAGGACAGGCCTCTGGAAACACCATATATTTT

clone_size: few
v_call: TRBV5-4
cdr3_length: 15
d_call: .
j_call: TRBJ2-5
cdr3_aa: CASSVDLQGAETQYF
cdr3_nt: TGTGCCAGCAGCGTCGACTTACAGGGTGCGGAGACCCAGTACTTC

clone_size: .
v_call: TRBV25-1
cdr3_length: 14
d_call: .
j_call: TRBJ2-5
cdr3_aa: CASSKQGPQETQYF
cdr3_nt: TGTGCCAGCAGTAAACAGGGCCCCCAAGAGACCCAGTACTTC

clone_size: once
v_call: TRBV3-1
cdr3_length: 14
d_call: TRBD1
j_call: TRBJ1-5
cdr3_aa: CASSPGQRAQPQHF
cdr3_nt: TGTGCCAGCAGCCCGGGACAGCGGGCTCAGCCCCAGCATTTT

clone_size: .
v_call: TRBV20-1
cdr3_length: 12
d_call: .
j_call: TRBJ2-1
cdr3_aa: CSASDTSNEQFF
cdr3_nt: TGCAGTGCTAGCGACACGTCCAATGAGCAGTTCTTC

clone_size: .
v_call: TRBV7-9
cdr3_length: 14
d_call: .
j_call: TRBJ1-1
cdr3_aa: CASSSQQGNTEAFF
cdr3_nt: TGTGCCAGCAGCTCGCAACAGGGGAACACTGAAGCTTTCTTT

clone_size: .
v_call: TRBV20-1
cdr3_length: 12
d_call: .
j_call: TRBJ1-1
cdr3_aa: CSARDVATEAFF
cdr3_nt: TGCAGTGCCCGAGACGTCGCCACTGAAGCTTTCTTT

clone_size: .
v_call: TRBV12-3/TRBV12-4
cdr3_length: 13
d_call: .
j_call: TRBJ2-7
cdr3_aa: CASRLAGNGEQYF
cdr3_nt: TGTGCCAGCAGATTGGCAGGGAATGGGGAGCAGTACTTC

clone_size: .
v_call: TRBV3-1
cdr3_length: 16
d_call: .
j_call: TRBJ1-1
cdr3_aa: CASSQVGTPPNTEAFF
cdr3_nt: TGTGCCAGCAGCCAAGTAGGGACGCCTCCGAACACTGAAGCTTTCTTT

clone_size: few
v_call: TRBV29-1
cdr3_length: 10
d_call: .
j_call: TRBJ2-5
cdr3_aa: CSVDQKTQYF
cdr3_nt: TGCAGCGTTGACCAGAAGACCCAGTACTTC

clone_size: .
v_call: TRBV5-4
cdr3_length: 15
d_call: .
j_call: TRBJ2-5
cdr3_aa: CASSAGGTLVETQYF
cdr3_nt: TGTGCCAGCAGCGCCGGTGGGACCCTCGTAGAGACCCAGTACTTC

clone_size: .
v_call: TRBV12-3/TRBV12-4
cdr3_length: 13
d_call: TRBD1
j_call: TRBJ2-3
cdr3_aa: CASSGGATDTQYF
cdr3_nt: TGTGCCAGCTCAGGGGGCGCAACAGATACGCAGTATTTT

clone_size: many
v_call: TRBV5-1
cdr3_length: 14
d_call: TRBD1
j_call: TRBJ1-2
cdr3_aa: CASSLSGTGVSYTF
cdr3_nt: TGCGCCAGCAGCTTGTCCGGGACAGGGGTTAGCTACACCTTC

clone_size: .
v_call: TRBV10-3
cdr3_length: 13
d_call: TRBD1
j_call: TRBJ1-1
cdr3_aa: CAIRGTGGTEAFF
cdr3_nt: TGTGCCATCAGGGGGACAGGGGGGACTGAAGCTTTCTTT

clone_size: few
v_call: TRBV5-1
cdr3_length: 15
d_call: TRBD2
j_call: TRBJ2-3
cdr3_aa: CASMTSGREPDTQYF
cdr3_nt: TGCGCCAGCATGACTAGCGGGAGAGAACCGGATACGCAGTATTTT

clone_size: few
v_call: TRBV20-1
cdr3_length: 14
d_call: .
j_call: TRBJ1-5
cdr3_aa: CSARKTSSNQPQHF
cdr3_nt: TGCAGTGCTAGAAAGACATCAAGCAATCAGCCCCAGCATTTT

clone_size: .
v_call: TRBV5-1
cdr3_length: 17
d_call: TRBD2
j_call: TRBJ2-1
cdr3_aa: CASSLLAGGRHYNEQFF
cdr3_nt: TGCGCCAGCAGCTTACTAGCGGGGGGCCGTCACTACAATGAGCAGTTCTTC

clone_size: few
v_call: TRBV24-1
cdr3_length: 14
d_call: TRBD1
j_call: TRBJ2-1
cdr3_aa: CATSDTGGYNEQFF
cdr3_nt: TGTGCCACCAGTGATACAGGGGGCTACAATGAGCAGTTCTTC

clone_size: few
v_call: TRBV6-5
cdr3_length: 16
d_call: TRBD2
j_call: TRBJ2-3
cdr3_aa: CASTPLATSSTDTQYF
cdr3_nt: TGTGCCAGCACCCCACTAGCGACTTCTAGCACAGATACGCAGTATTTT

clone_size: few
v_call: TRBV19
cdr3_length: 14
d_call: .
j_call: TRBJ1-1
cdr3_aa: CASSPSRLNTEAFF
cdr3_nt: TGTGCCAGTAGCCCCAGCAGGTTGAACACTGAAGCTTTCTTT

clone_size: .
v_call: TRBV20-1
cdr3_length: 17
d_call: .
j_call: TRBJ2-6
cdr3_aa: CSARTGAGSSGANVLTF
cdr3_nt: TGCAGTGCCCGCACGGGGGCCGGCAGCTCTGGGGCCAACGTCCTGACTTTC

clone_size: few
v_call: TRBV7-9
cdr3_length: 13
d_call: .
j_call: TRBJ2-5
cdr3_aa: CASRVGQSETQYF
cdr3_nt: TGTGCCAGCAGGGTGGGCCAGTCAGAGACCCAGTACTTC

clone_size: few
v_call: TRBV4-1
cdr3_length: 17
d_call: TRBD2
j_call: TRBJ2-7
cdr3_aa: CASSQASTSGGTYEQYF
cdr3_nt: TGCGCCAGCAGCCAGGCGTCGACTAGCGGGGGTACCTACGAGCAGTACTTC

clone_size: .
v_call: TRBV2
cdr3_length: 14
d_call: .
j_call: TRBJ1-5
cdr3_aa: CASSETGLGQPQHF
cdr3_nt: TGTGCCAGCAGTGAGACCGGGCTAGGGCAGCCCCAGCATTTT

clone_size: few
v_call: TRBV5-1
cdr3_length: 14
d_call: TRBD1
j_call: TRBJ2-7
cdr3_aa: CASSLGDRVHEQYF
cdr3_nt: TGCGCCAGCAGCTTGGGGGACAGGGTCCACGAGCAGTACTTC

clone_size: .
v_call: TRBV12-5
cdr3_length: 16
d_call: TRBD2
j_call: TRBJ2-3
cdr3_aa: CASGRTSGTYTDTQYF
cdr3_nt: TGTGCTAGTGGACGGACTAGCGGGACTTACACAGATACGCAGTATTTT